The 13 T cell receptor beta chains below come from one sample, sequenced in a study of T-cell reconstitution after alpha-beta-depleted transplantation in children. The library targeted TCRbeta and was prepared with unique molecular identifiers. One entry per CDR3 protein, called by TCRdb with MiXCR from the PCR reads. The sample includes fewer than 700,000 distinct CDR3 sequences, roughly 13% of them seen just once. The sample was PBMCs, mostly from graft donor cells, taken 360 days after TCRalphabeta/CD19-depleted stem cell transplant. Every receptor here comes from a male patient younger than 18 who had a stem cell transplant for acute myeloid leukemia, so the T cells may come from the graft donor.

At least ten counts were recorded for this clonotype. This chain links TRBV6-2 or TRBV6-3 with TRBJ2-1; 8 bases match TRBD1. V lost 2 bases, J lost 8 bases, and 2 bases stayed unmatched. Germline-derived CDR1 and CDR2 are MNHEY and SVGEGT. The CDR3 sequence is 13 residues long. The CDR3, as DNA: TGTGCCAGCAGTTACATGACAGGGGATGAGCAGTTCTTC. Translation gives CASSYMTGDEQFF.

This clonotype was observed a few times. The V and J genes are TRBV27 and TRBJ1-5, with D uncertain. V dropped 0 bases and J dropped 5 bases, with 11 bases sitting between them. The CDR3 runs to 15 residues. From germline, CDR1 is MNHEY and CDR2 SMNVEV (reference sequence). The CDR3 protein is CASSLSADSYQPQHF. In DNA, the CDR3 is TGTGCCAGCAGTTTATCTGCGGACTCATATCAGCCCCAGCATTTT.

This clonotype was recorded many times. V and J are TRBV29-1 and TRBJ2-5; D unresolved. V shed 5 bases and J shed 3 bases, with 10 bases lying between them. The CDR3 is 12 amino acids. CDR1 SQVTM and CDR2 ANQGSEA come from the germline V gene. The CDR3 is CSVKHGEETQYF. CDR3 nucleotide sequence: TGCAGCGTTAAACATGGGGAAGAGACCCAGTACTTC.

This clonotype was detected a few times. V is TRBV12-3 or TRBV12-4 and J is TRBJ2-1; perhaps TRBD2 as D (6 bases). The CDR3 runs to 12 residues. V shed 10 bases and J shed 6 bases, with 13 bases lying between them. The CDR3 protein is CATLGGSNEQFF. The CDR3 coding sequence is TGTGCCACCTTGGGAGGCTCCAATGAGCAGTTCTTC.

This clonotype was counted at least ten times. V gene TRBV5-1 combines with J gene TRBJ2-7, with a possible D match to TRBD1 (5 bases). V was pared by 7 bases and J by 6 bases, with 17 bases between. This CDR3 spans 13 amino acids. Germline V gene lookup returns CDR1 SGHRS and CDR2 YFSETQ. Here the CDR3 DNA reads TGCGCCAGCGCCAACTCAGGGATTCGCGAGCAGTACTTC. Its protein is CASANSGIREQYF.

The V gene is TRBV5-1, the J gene TRBJ2-1, with D perhaps TRBD2 (5 bases). Trimming cost V 3 bases and J 10 bases, with 14 bases left between them. This CDR3 comprises 13 residues. Germline V gene lookup returns CDR1 SGHRS and CDR2 YFSETQ. CDR3 DNA sequence: TGCGCCAGCAGCTACACTAGACCCAGGGAGCAGTTCTTC. It specifies CASSYTRPREQFF.

The genes are TRBV24-1 and TRBJ2-5; D may be TRBD1 or TRBD2 (5 bases each). Germline values: CDR1 KGHDR, CDR2 SFDVKD. The CDR3 runs to 13 residues. The V and J ends lost 3 bases and 4 bases respectively, with 8 bases between them. CDR3 loop: CATSDEGLETQYF. Here the CDR3 DNA reads TGTGCCACCAGTGATGAGGGGCTAGAGACCCAGTACTTC.

This clonotype was detected many times. V is TRBV5-6 and J is TRBJ2-1, with TRBD2 as a possible D gene (6 bases). The germline V gene encodes CDR1 SGHDT and CDR2 YYEEEE. Trimming stripped 3 bases from V and 6 bases from J, with 10 bases between. The CDR3 length is 13 residues. The CDR3 sequence is CASSWRASNEQFF. The CDR3 DNA reads as TGTGCCAGCAGCTGGAGGGCGTCCAATGAGCAGTTCTTC.

This clonotype was observed many times. The chain joins TRBV12-3 or TRBV12-4 to TRBJ2-7, with 7 bases matching TRBD1. This CDR3 contains 15 residues. Trimming cost V 5 bases and J 4 bases; bases outside gene matches: 11. The CDR3 nucleotides read TGTGCCAGCAGTCCCCAGCCACAGGGGCTTTACGAGCAGTACTTC. Amino acids: CASSPQPQGLYEQYF.

V and J are TRBV28 and TRBJ2-3, with 8 bases identical to TRBD2. This CDR3 region has 15 residues. Germline V gene sequence: CDR1 MDHEN, CDR2 SYDVKM. J lost 3 bases, V lost 5 bases, and 7 bases had no gene match. The CDR3 here is CASSIQAGVTDTQYF. The CDR3 coding sequence is TGTGCCAGCAGTATACAAGCGGGAGTGACAGATACGCAGTATTTT.

This clonotype was observed a few times. The chain couples TRBV7-6 to TRBJ1-2; TRBD1 agrees at 10 bases. Trimming took 2 bases from V and 3 from J; bases not matched to a gene: 9. The CDR3 is made up of 17 amino acids. Germline V CDR1 and CDR2: SGHVS, FNYEAQ. DNA for the CDR3: TGTGCCAGCAGCTTATGGGACAGGGGTTACAACTACTATGGCTACACCTTC. It translates to CASSLWDRGYNYYGYTF. The variable domain in full, with the rest retrieved from reference TRBV7-6 and TRBJ1-2, is GAGVSQSPRYKVTKRGQDVALRCDPISGHVSLYWYRQALGQGPEFLTYFNYEAQQDKSGLPNDRFSAERPEGSISTLTIQRTEQRDSAMYRCASSLWDRGYNYYGYTFGSGTRLTVV.

The J gene is TRBJ2-3, the V gene TRBV18, with D hard to call. Trimming shortened V by 2 bases and J by 4 bases, and 22 bases separated the two germline ends. Germline lookup yields CDR1 KGHSH and CDR2 LQKENI. This CDR3 has 18 residues. The CDR3 spells CASSPYNWASRPSDTQYF. The CDR3 DNA is TGTGCCAGCTCACCATACAACTGGGCCAGCCGACCTTCAGATACGCAGTATTTT.

This clonotype was counted at least ten times. V usage is TRBV12-3 or TRBV12-4 and J usage is TRBJ2-2, with TRBD2 identical over 12 bases. J gave up 7 bases and V 6 bases, and 6 bases lay outside the gene matches. CDR3 size: 15 residues. The CDR3 DNA follows: TGTGCCAGCAGCTGGACTAGCGGGATTGGCGGGGAGCTGTTTTTT. Translation gives CASSWTSGIGGELFF.